This T cell receptor (beta chain) was obtained from a study of Ad26.COV2.S vaccination and SARS-CoV-2 variants. Produced via immunoSEQ multiplex PCR; TCRdb's table is partial and in-frame only. The table records 430,000 or so clones, 90% of them present only once. The sample's treatment: some 19 received Ad26.COV2.S at low or high dose, single or two shots; roughly five received placebo; per-sample allocation not given. Samples analyzed were those drawn on day 63 after the first vaccine or placebo injection. The CDR3 length is 16 residues. Germline V gene sequence: CDR1 MDHEN, CDR2 SYDVKM. Trimming pared 2 bases from V and 0 bases from J, leaving 14 bases between.

The sample consisted of peripheral blood, taken in a trial of Ad26.COV2.S vaccine versus placebo. This clonotype was obtained from a person between 18 and 65 years old who received the Ad26.COV2.S COVID-19 vaccine or a placebo. The V and J genes are TRBV28 and TRBJ2-7; no definite D call. CDR3 in amino acids: CASSLGPPGLSYEQYF. The CDR3 region has the DNA TGTGCCAGCAGTTTAGGGCCCCCCGGGCTCTCCTACGAGCAGTACTTC.